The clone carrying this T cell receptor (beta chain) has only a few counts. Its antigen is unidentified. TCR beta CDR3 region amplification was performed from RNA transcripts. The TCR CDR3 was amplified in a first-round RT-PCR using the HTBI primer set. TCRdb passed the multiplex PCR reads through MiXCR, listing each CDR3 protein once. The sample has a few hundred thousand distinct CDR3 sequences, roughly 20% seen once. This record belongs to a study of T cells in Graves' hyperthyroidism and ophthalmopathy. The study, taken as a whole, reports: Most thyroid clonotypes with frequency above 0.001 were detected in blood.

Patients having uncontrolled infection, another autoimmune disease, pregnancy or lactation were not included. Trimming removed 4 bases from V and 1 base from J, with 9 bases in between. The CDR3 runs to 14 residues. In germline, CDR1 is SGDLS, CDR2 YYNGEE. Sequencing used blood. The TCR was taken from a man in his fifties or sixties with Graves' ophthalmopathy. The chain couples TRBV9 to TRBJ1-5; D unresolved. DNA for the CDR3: TGTGCCAGCAGCCCCCGGGAGAGCAATCAGCCCCAGCATTTT. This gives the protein CASSPRESNQPQHF.